One and the same sample provided the 9 T cell receptor beta chains below, sequenced in a study of blood T cell repertoires in COVID-19. The repertoire was sequenced with immunoSEQ multiplex PCR; TCRdb's copy has only in-frame clones and lacks some. The profile shows roughly 230,000 clones, 89% of them singletons. Source material: peripheral blood. Receptor source: a woman aged 40 to 55 who had recovered from COVID-19.

The genes are TRBV6-5 and TRBJ2-7; a possible D gene is TRBD1 (5 bases). V lost 6 bases and J lost 1, with 13 bases in between. CDR3 length: 14 residues. Germline V gene sequence: CDR1 MNHEY, CDR2 SVGAGI. CDR3 residues: CASSTAAGSYEQYF. The CDR3 region has the DNA TGTGCCAGCAGCACGGCGGCAGGGTCCTACGAGCAGTACTTC.

This clone was observed a single time. The chain links TRBV6-5 to TRBJ1-2, with D hard to call. Germline values: CDR1 MNHEY, CDR2 SVGAGI. Trimming stripped 5 bases from V and 3 bases from J, with 10 bases between. CDR3 length: 13 residues. Here the CDR3 reads CASSPITDYGYTF. For the CDR3, the DNA is TGTGCCAGCAGTCCTATAACGGACTATGGCTACACCTTC.

The rearrangement uses TRBV29-1 and TRBJ2-4, with a tentative D call TRBD2 (6 bases). The length of the CDR3 is 15 residues. The V end lost 8 bases, the J end lost 0 bases, and 17 bases lay between the germline ends. Germline values: CDR1 SQVTM, CDR2 ANQGSEA. CDR3 sequence reads: CSTVGGLLAKNIQYF. The CDR3 DNA reads TGCAGCACGGTGGGAGGTCTACTAGCCAAAAACATTCAGTACTTC.

The rearrangement uses TRBV7-6 and TRBJ2-3, with TRBD2 matching over 16 bases. Germline trimming cut 3 bases from V and 3 bases from J; bases unmatched to any gene: 3. Germline V gene data show CDR1 as SGHVS and CDR2 as FNYEAQ. The CDR3 totals 17 residues. For the CDR3, the DNA is TGTGCCAGCAGCTTGGGACTAGCGGGAGGGCCGACAGATACGCAGTATTTT. Its translation: CASSLGLAGGPTDTQYF.

The chain uses TRBV6-5 and TRBJ2-5; a possible D gene is TRBD2 (6 bases). Between the trimmed V and J ends, which lost 2 bases and 2 bases, there was a span of 6 bases. Germline assignment: CDR1 MNHEY and CDR2 SVGAGI. CDR3 length equals 13 residues. CDR3 residues: CASSYGGQETQYF. As DNA, the CDR3 is TGTGCCAGCAGTTACGGGGGGCAAGAGACCCAGTACTTC.

This clone appeared a single time. The chain carries TRBV28 and TRBJ1-2; D is unclear. The CDR3 contains 12 residues. Trimming cost V 5 bases and J 6 bases, with 10 bases left between them. The germline V gene encodes CDR1 MDHEN and CDR2 SYDVKM. DNA of the CDR3: TGTGCCAGCAGTGCGCCGGGAGATGGCTACACCTTC. As protein: CASSAPGDGYTF.

The CDR3 DNA sequence: TGCGCCAGCACTGCACTAGCGGGGGGGCTTCACACCGGGGAGCTGTTTTTT. This sequence encodes CASTALAGGLHTGELFF. The V gene is TRBV10-2, the J gene TRBJ2-2; 13 nucleotides agree with TRBD2. The CDR3 loop spans 17 amino acids. V lost 7 bases, J lost 3 bases, and 8 bases stayed unmatched. Germline CDR1 is WSHSY and CDR2 is SAAADI.

This clone was observed a handful of times. The CDR3 sequence: CASSPTSGSSYEQYF. The DNA for the CDR3 is TGTGCCAGCAGTCCCACTAGCGGGAGCTCCTACGAGCAGTACTTC. This rearrangement joins TRBV2 to TRBJ2-7; 11 bases align to TRBD2. Germline loops: CDR1 SNHLY, CDR2 FYNNEI. Trimming removed 5 bases from V and 0 bases from J; junction bases left unmatched: 3. The CDR3 is 15 amino acids. The entire variable domain, with the rest obtained from reference TRBV2 and TRBJ2-7, is as follows: EPEVTQTPSHQVTQMGQEVILRCVPISNHLYFYWYRQILGQKVEFLVSFYNNEISEKSEIFDDQFSVERPDGSNFTLKIRSTKLEDSAMYFCASSPTSGSSYEQYFGPGTRLTVT.

The chain carries TRBV5-1 and TRBJ2-1; no clear D. Germline assignment: CDR1 SGHRS and CDR2 YFSETQ. V was clipped by 1 base and J by 4 bases, with 9 bases between them. CDR3 size: 14 residues. CDR3 sequence: CASSLNALYNEQFF. Written as DNA, the CDR3 is TGCGCCAGCAGCTTGAACGCACTTTACAATGAGCAGTTCTTC.